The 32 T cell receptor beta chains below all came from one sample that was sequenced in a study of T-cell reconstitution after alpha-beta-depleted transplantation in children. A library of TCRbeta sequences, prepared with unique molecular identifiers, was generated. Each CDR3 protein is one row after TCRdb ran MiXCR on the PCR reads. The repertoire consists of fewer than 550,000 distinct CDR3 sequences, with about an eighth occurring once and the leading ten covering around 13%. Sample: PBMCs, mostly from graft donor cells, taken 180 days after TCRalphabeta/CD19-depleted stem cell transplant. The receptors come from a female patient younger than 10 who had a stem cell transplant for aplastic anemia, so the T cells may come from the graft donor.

The CDR3 DNA reads TGTGCCAGCTCACCACGGGACAGGGACCGCACGCAGTATTTT. Translating it yields CASSPRDRDRTQYF. V is TRBV18 and J is TRBJ2-3; TRBD1 agrees at 9 bases. Per the germline V gene, CDR1 is KGHSH and CDR2 is LQKENI. This CDR3 region has 14 residues. V gave up 1 base and J gave up 9 bases; unmatched junction bases: 5.

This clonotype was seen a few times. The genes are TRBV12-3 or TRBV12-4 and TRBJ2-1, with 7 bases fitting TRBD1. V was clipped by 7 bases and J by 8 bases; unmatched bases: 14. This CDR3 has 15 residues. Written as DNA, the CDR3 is TGTGCCAGCATCACCCAGGGGGTTCGTTTCGATGAGCAGTTCTTC. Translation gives CASITQGVRFDEQFF.

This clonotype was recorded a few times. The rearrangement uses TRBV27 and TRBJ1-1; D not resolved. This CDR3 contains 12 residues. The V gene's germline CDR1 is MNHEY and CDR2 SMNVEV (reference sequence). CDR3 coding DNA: TGTGCTTCACGAACGGTAACCACTGAAGCTTTCTTT. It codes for CASRTVTTEAFF.

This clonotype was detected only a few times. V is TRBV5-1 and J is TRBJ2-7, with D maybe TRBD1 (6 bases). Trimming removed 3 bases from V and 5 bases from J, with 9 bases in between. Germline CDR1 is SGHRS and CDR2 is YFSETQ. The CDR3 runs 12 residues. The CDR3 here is CASSYNRDEQYF. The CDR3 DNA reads TGCGCCAGCAGCTATAACAGGGACGAGCAGTACTTC.

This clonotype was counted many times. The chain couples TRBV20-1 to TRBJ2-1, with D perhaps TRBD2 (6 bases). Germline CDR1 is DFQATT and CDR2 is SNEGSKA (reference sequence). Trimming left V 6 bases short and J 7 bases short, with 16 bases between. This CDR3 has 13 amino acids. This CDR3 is CSAIREDINEQFF. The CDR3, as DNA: TGCAGTGCCATAAGGGAGGACATAAATGAGCAGTTCTTC.

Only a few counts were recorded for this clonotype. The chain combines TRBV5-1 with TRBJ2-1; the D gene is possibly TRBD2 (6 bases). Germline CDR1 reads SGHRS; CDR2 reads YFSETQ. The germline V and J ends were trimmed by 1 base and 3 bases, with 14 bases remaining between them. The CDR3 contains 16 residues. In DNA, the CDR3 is TGCGCCAGCAGCTTGCGGAGGGGAACTCTCTACAATGAGCAGTTCTTC. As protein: CASSLRRGTLYNEQFF.

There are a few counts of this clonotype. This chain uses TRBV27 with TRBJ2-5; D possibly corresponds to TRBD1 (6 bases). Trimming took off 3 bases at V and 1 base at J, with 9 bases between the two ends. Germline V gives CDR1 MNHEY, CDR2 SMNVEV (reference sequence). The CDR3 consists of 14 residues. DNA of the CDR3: TGTGCCAGCAGTTTGGACAGTCCCCAAGAGACCCAGTACTTC. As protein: CASSLDSPQETQYF.

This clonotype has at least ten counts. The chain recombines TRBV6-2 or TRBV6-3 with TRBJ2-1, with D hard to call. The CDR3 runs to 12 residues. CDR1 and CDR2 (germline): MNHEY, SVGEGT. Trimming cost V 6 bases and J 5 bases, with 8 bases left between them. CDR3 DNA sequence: TGTGCCAGCAGCCAGTGGCACAATGAGCAGTTCTTC. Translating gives CASSQWHNEQFF.

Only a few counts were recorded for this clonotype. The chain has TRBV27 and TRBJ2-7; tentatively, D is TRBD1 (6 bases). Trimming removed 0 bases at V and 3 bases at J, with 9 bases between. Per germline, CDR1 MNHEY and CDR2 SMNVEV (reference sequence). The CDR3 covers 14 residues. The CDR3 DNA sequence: TGTGCCAGCAGTTTATCCCGGGACAACTACGAGCAGTACTTC. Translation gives CASSLSRDNYEQYF.

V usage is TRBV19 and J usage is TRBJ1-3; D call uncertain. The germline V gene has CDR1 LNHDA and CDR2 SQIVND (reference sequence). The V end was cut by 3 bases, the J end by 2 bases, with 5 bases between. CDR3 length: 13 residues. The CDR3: CASSISTGNTIYF. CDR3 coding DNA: TGTGCCAGTAGTATTTCGACTGGAAACACCATATATTTT.

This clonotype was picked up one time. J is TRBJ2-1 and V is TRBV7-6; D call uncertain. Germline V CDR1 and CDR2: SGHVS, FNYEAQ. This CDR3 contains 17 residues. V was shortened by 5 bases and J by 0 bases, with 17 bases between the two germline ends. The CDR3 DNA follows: TGTGCCAGCAGCGCCCGAGCTAGGGTTAGCTCCTACAATGAGCAGTTCTTC. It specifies CASSARARVSSYNEQFF.

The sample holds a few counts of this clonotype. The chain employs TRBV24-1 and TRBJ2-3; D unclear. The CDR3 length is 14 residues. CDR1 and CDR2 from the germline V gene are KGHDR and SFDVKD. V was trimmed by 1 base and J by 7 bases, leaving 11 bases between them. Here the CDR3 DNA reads TGTGCCACCAGTGATTTAAAGGGATTATATACGCAGTATTTT. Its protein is CATSDLKGLYTQYF.

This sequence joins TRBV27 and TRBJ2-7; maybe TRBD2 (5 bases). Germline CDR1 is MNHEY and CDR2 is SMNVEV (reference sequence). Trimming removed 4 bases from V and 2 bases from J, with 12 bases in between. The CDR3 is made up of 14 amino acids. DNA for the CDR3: TGTGCCAGCAGTTGGGCCGTAGCGCCCTACGAGCAGTACTTC. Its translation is CASSWAVAPYEQYF.

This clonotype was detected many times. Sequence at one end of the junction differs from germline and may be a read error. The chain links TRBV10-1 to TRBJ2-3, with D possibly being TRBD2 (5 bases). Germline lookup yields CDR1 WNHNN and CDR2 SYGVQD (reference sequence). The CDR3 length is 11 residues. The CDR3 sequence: CASSRGDTQYF. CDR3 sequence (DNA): TGTGCCAGCAGCCGGGGAGATACGCAGTATTTT.

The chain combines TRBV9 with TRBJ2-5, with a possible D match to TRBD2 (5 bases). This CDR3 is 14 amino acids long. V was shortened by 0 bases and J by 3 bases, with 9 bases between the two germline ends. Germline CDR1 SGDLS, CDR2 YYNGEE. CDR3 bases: TGTGCCAGCAGCGTAGCTCCCGGGGAAGAGACCCAGTACTTC. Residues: CASSVAPGEETQYF.

CDR3 DNA: TGTGCCAGCAGTGAATTAGGAGACAGGGGCTATGGCTACACCTTC. This encodes CASSELGDRGYGYTF. This chain links TRBV2 with TRBJ1-2; 8 bases agree with TRBD1. The trim removed 2 bases at V and 4 bases at J, leaving 6 bases unmatched. Germline V CDR1 and CDR2: SNHLY, FYNNEI. CDR3 length: 15 amino acids.

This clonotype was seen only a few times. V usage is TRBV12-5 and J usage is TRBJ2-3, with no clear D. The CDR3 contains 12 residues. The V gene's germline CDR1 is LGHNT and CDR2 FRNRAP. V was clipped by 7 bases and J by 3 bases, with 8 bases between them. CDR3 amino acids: CASASGTDTQYF. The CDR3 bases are TGTGCTAGTGCTTCTGGTACAGATACGCAGTATTTT.

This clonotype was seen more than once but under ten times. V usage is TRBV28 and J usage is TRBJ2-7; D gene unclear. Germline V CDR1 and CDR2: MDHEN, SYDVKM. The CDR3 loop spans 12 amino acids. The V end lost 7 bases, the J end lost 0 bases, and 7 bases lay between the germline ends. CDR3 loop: CASKLSSYEQYF. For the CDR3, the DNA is TGTGCCAGCAAGTTGAGCTCCTACGAGCAGTACTTC. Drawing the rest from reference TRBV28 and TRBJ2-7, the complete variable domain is DVKVTQSSRYLVKRTGEKVFLECVQDMDHENMFWYRQDPGLGLRLIYFSYDVKMKEKGDIPEGYSVSREKKERFSLILESASTNQTSMYLCASKLSSYEQYFGPGTRLTVT.

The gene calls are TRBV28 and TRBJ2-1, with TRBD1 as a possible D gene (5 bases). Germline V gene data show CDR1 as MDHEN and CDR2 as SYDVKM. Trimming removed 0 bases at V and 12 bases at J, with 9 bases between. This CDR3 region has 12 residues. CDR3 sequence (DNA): TGTGCCAGCAGTTTATGGGGGCTCGGGCAGTTCTTC. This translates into CASSLWGLGQFF.

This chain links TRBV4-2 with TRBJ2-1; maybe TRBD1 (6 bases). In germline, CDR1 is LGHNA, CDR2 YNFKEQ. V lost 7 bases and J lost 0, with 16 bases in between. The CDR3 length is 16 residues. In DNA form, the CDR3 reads TGTGCCAGCACCTGGGGGCAACTAAGCTCCTACAATGAGCAGTTCTTC. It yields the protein CASTWGQLSSYNEQFF.

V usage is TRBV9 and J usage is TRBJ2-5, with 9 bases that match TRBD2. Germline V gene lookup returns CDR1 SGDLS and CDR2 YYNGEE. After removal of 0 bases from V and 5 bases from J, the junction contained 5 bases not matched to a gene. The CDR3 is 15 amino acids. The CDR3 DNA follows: TGTGCCAGCAGCGTAGAGACTAGCGGAGGGGAGACCCAGTACTTC. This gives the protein CASSVETSGGETQYF.

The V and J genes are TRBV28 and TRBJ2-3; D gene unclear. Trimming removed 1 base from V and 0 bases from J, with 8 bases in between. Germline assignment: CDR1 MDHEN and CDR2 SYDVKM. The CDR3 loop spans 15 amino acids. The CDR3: CASSLSLPSTDTQYF. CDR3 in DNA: TGTGCCAGCAGTTTATCGCTACCGAGCACAGATACGCAGTATTTT.

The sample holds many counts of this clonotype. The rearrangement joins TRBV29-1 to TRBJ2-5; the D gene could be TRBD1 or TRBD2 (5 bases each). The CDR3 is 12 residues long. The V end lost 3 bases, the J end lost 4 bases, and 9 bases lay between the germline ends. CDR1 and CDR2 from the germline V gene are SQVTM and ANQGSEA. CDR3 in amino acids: CSVERGRETQYF. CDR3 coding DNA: TGCAGCGTTGAGAGGGGTAGAGAGACCCAGTACTTC.

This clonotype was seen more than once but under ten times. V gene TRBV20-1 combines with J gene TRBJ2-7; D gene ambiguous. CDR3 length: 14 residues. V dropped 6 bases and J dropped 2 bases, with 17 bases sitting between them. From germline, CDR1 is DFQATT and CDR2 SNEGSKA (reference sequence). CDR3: CSAPLVGRPYEQYF. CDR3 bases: TGCAGTGCGCCCCTGGTTGGCCGCCCCTACGAGCAGTACTTC.

CDR3 nucleotides: TGTGCCAGCAGCTTAGGGCTAGGGGGGACCCAGTACTTC. Translating it yields CASSLGLGGTQYF. The chain has TRBV7-2 and TRBJ2-5; D may be TRBD1 (6 bases). Germline V gives CDR1 SGHTA, CDR2 FQGNSA. The CDR3 spans 13 residues. V gave up 1 base and J gave up 7 bases, with 10 bases separating them.

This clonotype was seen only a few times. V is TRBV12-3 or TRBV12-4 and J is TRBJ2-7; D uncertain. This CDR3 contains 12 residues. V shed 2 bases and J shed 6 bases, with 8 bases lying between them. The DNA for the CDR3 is TGTGCCAGCAGTTTAAAGTCCGGCGAGCAGTACGTC. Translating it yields CASSLKSGEQYV.

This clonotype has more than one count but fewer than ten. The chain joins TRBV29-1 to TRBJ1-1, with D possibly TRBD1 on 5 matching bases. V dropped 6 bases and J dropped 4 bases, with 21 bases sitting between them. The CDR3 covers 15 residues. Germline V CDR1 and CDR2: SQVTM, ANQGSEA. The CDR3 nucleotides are TGCAGCGTGTACCGGGACGGGCGTTTGCCCACTGAAGCTTTCTTT. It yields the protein CSVYRDGRLPTEAFF.

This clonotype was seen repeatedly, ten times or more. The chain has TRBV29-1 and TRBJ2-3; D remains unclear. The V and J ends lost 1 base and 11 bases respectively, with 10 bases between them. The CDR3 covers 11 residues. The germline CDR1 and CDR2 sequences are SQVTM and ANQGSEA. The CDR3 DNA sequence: TGCAGCGTTGAAGTCGGCCCGTTGCAGTATTTT. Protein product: CSVEVGPLQYF.

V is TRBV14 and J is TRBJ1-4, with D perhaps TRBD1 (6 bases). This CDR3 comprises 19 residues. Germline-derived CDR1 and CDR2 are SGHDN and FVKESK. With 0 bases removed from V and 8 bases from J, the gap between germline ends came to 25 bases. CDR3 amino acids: CASSQDLSAGAPHWEKLFF. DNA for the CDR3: TGTGCCAGCAGCCAAGATCTATCGGCAGGGGCCCCGCATTGGGAAAAACTGTTTTTT. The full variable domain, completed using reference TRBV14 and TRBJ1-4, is EAGVTQFPSHSVIEKGQTVTLRCDPISGHDNLYWYRRVMGKEIKFLLHFVKESKQDESGMPNNRFLAERTGGTYSTLKVQPAELEDSGVYFCASSQDLSAGAPHWEKLFFGSGTQLSVL.

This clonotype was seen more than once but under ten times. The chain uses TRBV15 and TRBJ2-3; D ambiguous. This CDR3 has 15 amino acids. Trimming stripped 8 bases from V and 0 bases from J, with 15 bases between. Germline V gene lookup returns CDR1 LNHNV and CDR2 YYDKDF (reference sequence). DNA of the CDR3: TGTGCCACCGGATCAGGCATTCTAAGCACAGATACGCAGTATTTT. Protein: CATGSGILSTDTQYF.

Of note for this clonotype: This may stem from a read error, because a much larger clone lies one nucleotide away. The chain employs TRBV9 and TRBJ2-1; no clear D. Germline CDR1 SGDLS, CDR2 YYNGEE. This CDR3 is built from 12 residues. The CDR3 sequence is CASSVPANQQFF. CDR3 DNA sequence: TGTGCCAGCAGCGTACCGGCCAATCAGCAGTTCTTC.

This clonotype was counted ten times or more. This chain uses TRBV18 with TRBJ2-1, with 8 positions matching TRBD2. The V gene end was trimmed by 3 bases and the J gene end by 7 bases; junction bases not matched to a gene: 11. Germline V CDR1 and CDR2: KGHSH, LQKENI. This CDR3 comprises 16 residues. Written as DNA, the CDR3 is TGTGCCAGCTCACCGGTAGCGGGATCGATAGTGAATGAGCAGTTCTTC. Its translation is CASSPVAGSIVNEQFF. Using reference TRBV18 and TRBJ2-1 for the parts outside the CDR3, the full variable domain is NAGVMQNPRHLVRRRGQEARLRCSPMKGHSHVYWYRQLPEEGLKFMVYLQKENIIDESGMPKERFSAEFPKEGPSILRIQQVVRGDSAAYFCASSPVAGSIVNEQFFGPGTRLTVL.